Below are 22 T cell receptor beta chains sequenced from a single sample in a study of T cells in Graves' hyperthyroidism and ophthalmopathy. Authors of the study amplified TCR beta CDR3 regions from RNA transcripts. During a first-round RT-PCR of the TCR CDR3, the HTBI primer set was used. TCRdb independently ran MiXCR on the multiplex PCR reads; one entry per CDR3 protein. The repertoire holds roughly 840,000 distinct CDR3 sequences, with approximately 40% as singletons. Sequencing used blood. These receptors all come from a man aged 18 to 30 with Graves' hyperthyroidism.

This clonotype has a handful of counts. The CDR3 bases are TGCGCCAGCAGGCGAGGGATTATCTACGAGCAGTACTTC. It specifies CASRRGIIYEQYF. The V gene is TRBV10-2, the J gene TRBJ2-7; D possibly corresponds to TRBD2 (5 bases). Germline CDR1 is WSHSY and CDR2 is SAAADI. V was clipped by 6 bases and J by 3 bases, with 12 bases between them. The CDR3 loop spans 13 amino acids.

This clonotype was detected only a few times. The chain recombines TRBV5-1 with TRBJ2-7, with D uncertain. This CDR3 has 15 residues. Germline CDR1 reads SGHRS; CDR2 reads YFSETQ. Trimming took 1 base from V and 1 from J, leaving 12 bases between them. CDR3 sequence (DNA): TGCGCCAGCAGCTTGTTCGTAGGCAGGTCCTACGAGCAGTACTTC. Residues: CASSLFVGRSYEQYF.

This clonotype has ten or more counts. The rearrangement joins TRBV13 to TRBJ1-1; TRBD1 is a possible D gene (6 bases). The CDR3 sequence is 14 residues long. Germline V gives CDR1 PRHDT, CDR2 FYEKMQ (reference sequence). V was trimmed by 5 bases and J by 5 bases, leaving 15 bases between them. The DNA for the CDR3 is TGTGCCAGCAGCCGCGGGGGGCAGGAAACTGAAGCTTTCTTT. As protein: CASSRGGQETEAFF. The full variable domain, rest sourced from reference TRBV13 and TRBJ1-1, is AAGVIQSPRHLIKEKRETATLKCYPIPRHDTVYWYQQGPGQDPQFLISFYEKMQSDKGSIPDRFSAQQFSDYHSELNMSSLELGDSALYFCASSRGGQETEAFFGQGTRLTVV.

This clonotype appeared many times. The V and J genes are TRBV12-3 or TRBV12-4 and TRBJ1-6, with D possibly being TRBD1 (6 bases). V was clipped by 8 bases and J by 10 bases, with 18 bases between them. The CDR3 covers 14 residues. The CDR3 DNA follows: TGTGCCAGCTCCGTTGGGGGCCGCCAATCACCCCTCCACTTT. It encodes CASSVGGRQSPLHF.

Many counts were recorded for this clonotype. One end of the junction varies from germline; a read error may be responsible. The chain recombines TRBV7-7 with TRBJ2-5; D gene unclear. Germline V gene data show CDR1 as SSHAT and CDR2 as FNYEAQ (reference sequence). This CDR3 comprises 12 residues. CDR3: CASSLGLRTQYF. The DNA of the CDR3 is TGTGCTAGCAGCTTAGGGCTAAGGACCCAGTACTTC.

This clonotype was detected many times. The chain combines TRBV29-1 with TRBJ1-1, with TRBD1 identical over 8 bases. V lost 6 bases and J lost 4; bases outside the gene matches: 10. Germline CDR1 SQVTM, CDR2 ANQGSEA. This CDR3 has 14 residues. The CDR3 protein is CSVKTGARGTEAFF. The CDR3 nucleotides read TGCAGCGTCAAGACAGGGGCTCGAGGCACTGAAGCTTTCTTT.

This clonotype has a count of ten or more. The rearrangement links TRBV20-1 to TRBJ1-6; a possible D gene is TRBD1 (6 bases). V shed 6 bases and J shed 11 bases, with 14 bases lying between them. Germline assignment: CDR1 DFQATT and CDR2 SNEGSKA (reference sequence). The CDR3 totals 12 residues. The CDR3, as DNA: TGCAGTGCGCTCCAGGGGCAGACACCCCTCCACTTT. Protein sequence: CSALQGQTPLHF.

This clonotype was counted many times. This chain links TRBV7-3 with TRBJ1-1; 8 bases line up with TRBD1. Trimming removed 4 bases from V and 5 bases from J; junction bases left unmatched: 3. CDR1 is SGHTA and CDR2 is FQGTGA in the germline V gene. This CDR3 comprises 13 residues. The CDR3 here is CASSSTGVTEAFF. In DNA, the CDR3 is TGTGCCAGCAGCTCGACAGGGGTAACTGAAGCTTTCTTT. Complete variable domain (other parts from reference TRBV7-3 and TRBJ1-1): GAGVSQTPSNKVTEKGKYVELRCDPISGHTALYWYRQSLGQGPEFLIYFQGTGAADDSGLPNDRFFAVRPEGSVSTLKIQRTERGDSAVYLCASSSTGVTEAFFGQGTRLTVV.

This clonotype was seen a few times. This chain joins TRBV20-1 and TRBJ1-5; D unclear. Germline V CDR1 and CDR2: DFQATT, SNEGSKA (reference sequence). The CDR3 consists of 12 residues. The V end lost 6 bases, the J end lost 9 bases, and 15 bases lay between the germline ends. CDR3 sequence reads: CSAADGPGPQHF. The CDR3 DNA sequence: TGCAGTGCCGCGGACGGGCCGGGGCCCCAGCATTTT.

The chain joins TRBV19 to TRBJ1-2; 7 nucleotides line up with TRBD1. Germline CDR1 LNHDA, CDR2 SQIVND (reference sequence). The CDR3 has 13 residues. Trimming removed 3 bases from V and 4 bases from J; junction bases left unmatched: 2. The CDR3 bases are TGTGCCAGTAGTATTGGGACAGTCTATGGCTACACCTTC. Protein sequence: CASSIGTVYGYTF. Looking up the rest from reference TRBV19 and TRBJ1-2 gives the full variable domain: DGGITQSPKYLFRKEGQNVTLSCEQNLNHDAMYWYRQDPGQGLRLIYYSQIVNDFQKGDIAEGYSVSREKKESFPLTVTSAQKNPTAFYLCASSIGTVYGYTFGSGTRLTVV.

The rearrangement links TRBV20-1 to TRBJ1-4; TRBD1 is a possible D gene (6 bases). Germline V gene data show CDR1 as DFQATT and CDR2 as SNEGSKA (reference sequence). The CDR3 has 15 residues. The V gene lost 3 bases and the J gene lost 2 bases, with 13 bases spanning the gap. DNA for the CDR3: TGCAGTGCTAGTCCGGGCGGGGGCACTAATGAAAAACTGTTTTTT. Translation: CSASPGGGTNEKLFF.

This clonotype was detected a few times. V is TRBV5-1 and J is TRBJ1-6; D is possibly TRBD1 (6 bases). CDR1 and CDR2 (germline): SGHRS, YFSETQ. CDR3 length equals 16 residues. Trimming shortened V by 0 bases and J by 9 bases, and 16 bases separated the two germline ends. CDR3 in DNA: TGCGCCAGCAGCTTGGGGTCGAGGGGGGCCAGTTCACCCCTCCACTTT. This codes for CASSLGSRGASSPLHF.

The chain carries TRBV13 and TRBJ1-1; D might be TRBD1 (5 bases). The V and J ends lost 8 bases and 4 bases respectively, with 14 bases between them. The length of the CDR3 is 13 residues. The germline gives CDR1 PRHDT, CDR2 FYEKMQ (reference sequence). The CDR3: CASGATGPTEAFF. The CDR3 coding sequence is TGTGCCAGCGGCGCTACGGGGCCCACTGAAGCTTTCTTT.

The chain employs TRBV7-2 and TRBJ2-5; TRBD2 might be the D (6 bases). V was cut by 5 bases and J by 9 bases, with 22 bases left in between. CDR1 and CDR2 (germline): SGHTA, FQGNSA. CDR3 size: 15 residues. The CDR3 spells CASSPPGLGPGAQYF. CDR3 in DNA: TGTGCCAGCAGCCCACCGGGACTGGGACCGGGGGCCCAGTACTTC.

The CDR3: CASRGTGYAYEQYF. The CDR3 DNA sequence: TGTGCCAGCAGGGGGACAGGGTACGCCTACGAGCAGTACTTC. The V gene is TRBV7-2, the J gene TRBJ2-7, with 9 bases fitting TRBD1. The V gene's germline CDR1 is SGHTA and CDR2 FQGNSA. Trimming at V came to 6 bases and at J to 2 bases, leaving 5 bases not matched to a gene. The CDR3 is 14 residues long. The variable domain in full, with the rest retrieved from reference TRBV7-2 and TRBJ2-7, is GAGVSQSPSNKVTEKGKDVELRCDPISGHTALYWYRQSLGQGLEFLIYFQGNSAPDKSGLPSDRFSAERTGGSVSTLTIQRTQQEDSAVYLCASRGTGYAYEQYFGPGTRLTVT.

This chain joins TRBV11-2 and TRBJ2-5, with TRBD2 matching over 8 bases. Germline assignment: CDR1 SGHAT and CDR2 FQNNGV. There are 17 residues in the CDR3. The ends lost 1 base at V and 0 bases at J; junction bases unmatched: 7. CDR3 in amino acids: CASSLGRAGEDQETQYF. Here the CDR3 DNA reads TGTGCCAGCAGCTTAGGGCGAGCGGGAGAGGACCAAGAGACCCAGTACTTC.

CDR3 bases: TGTGCCAGCAGCCCCGCGGACGGGGCCCAAGAGACCCAGTACTTC. This encodes CASSPADGAQETQYF. The chain is built from TRBV2 and TRBJ2-5; the D gene could be TRBD1 or TRBD2 (5 bases each). CDR3 length: 15 amino acids. The V gene lost 6 bases and the J gene lost 1 base, with 15 bases spanning the gap. Germline V gene data show CDR1 as SNHLY and CDR2 as FYNNEI.

The V and J genes are TRBV25-1 and TRBJ1-1, with D perhaps matching TRBD1 (5 bases). The length of the CDR3 is 11 residues. Trimming pared 8 bases from V and 9 bases from J, leaving 13 bases between. CDR1 is MGHDK, CDR2 SYGVNS, per germline. The CDR3 DNA reads TGTGCCAGCGTTTTAGGGACTAAAGCTTTCTTT. As protein: CASVLGTKAFF.

This clonotype has just one count. This may be a read error, as it is one base from a much larger clone. This chain joins TRBV7-1 and TRBJ1-3; D may be TRBD1 (5 bases). TRBV7-1 is an open reading frame, and its role is uncertain. The CDR3 consists of 17 residues. Trimming pared 1 base from V and 0 bases from J, leaving 13 bases between. CDR3 residues: CASSSEGPPSSGNTIYF. The CDR3 DNA is TGTGCCAGCAGCTCAGAGGGGCCACCTTCCTCTGGAAACACCATATATTTT.

The chain links TRBV25-1 to TRBJ1-3, with TRBD1 matching 7 bases. CDR3 length: 17 amino acids. Looked up from germline, CDR1 is MGHDK and CDR2 is SYGVNS. V was clipped by 4 bases and J by 4 bases; unmatched bases: 13. The CDR3 DNA is TGTGCCAGCAGTGCTCGGAGTGAGGGGGCGAGCGGAAACACCATATATTTT. This encodes CASSARSEGASGNTIYF.

Only one count was recorded for this clonotype. The chain employs TRBV29-1 and TRBJ1-2; 7 bases are a match to TRBD1. Trimming took 0 bases from V and 4 from J; bases not matched to a gene: 8. Germline loops: CDR1 SQVTM, CDR2 ANQGSEA. This CDR3 spans 15 amino acids. CDR3 loop: CSVEDRRTGTYGYTF. The CDR3, as DNA: TGCAGCGTTGAAGATCGTAGGACAGGAACCTATGGCTACACCTTC.

Comment on this clonotype: At one boundary the junction diverges from the germline segment, which might be a read error. CDR3 coding DNA: TGCGCCAACAGCCAAGATGTCCCAACAGCCTATGGCTACACCTTC. Amino acids: CANSQDVPTAYGYTF. V gene TRBV4-1 combines with J gene TRBJ1-2, with D unclear. CDR3 length equals 15 residues. Germline CDR1 reads MGHRA; CDR2 reads YSYEKL.